The 14 T cell receptor beta chains reported below all come from one sample, sequenced in a study of cytomegalovirus exposure and HLA in healthy donors. Primers for the PCR totalled 60 Vbeta and 13 Jbeta. Only in-frame clones appear in the TCRdb table, and some are missing; sequencing was by immunoSEQ multiplex PCR. Here the sample spans 35,000 to 50,000 clones, 60% to 85% being singletons. The source material was PBMCs. The receptors shown here come from a man younger than 40 in good health and CMV-seronegative.

The V and J genes are TRBV18 and TRBJ2-1; D is ambiguous. Looked up from germline, CDR1 is KGHSH and CDR2 is LQKENI. V shed 3 bases and J shed 5 bases, with 5 bases lying between them. This CDR3 contains 12 residues. CDR3 nucleotide sequence: TGTGCCAGCTCACCCAGTGACAATGAGCAGTTCTTC. This encodes CASSPSDNEQFF.

This sequence joins TRBV5-1 and TRBJ2-2; maybe TRBD1 (6 bases). From germline, CDR1 is SGHRS and CDR2 YFSETQ. This CDR3 has 15 amino acids. Trimming shortened V by 0 bases and J by 5 bases, and 11 bases separated the two germline ends. The CDR3: CASSLVGHRTGELFF. In DNA, the CDR3 is TGCGCCAGCAGCTTGGTGGGACATAGGACCGGGGAGCTGTTTTTT.

The CDR3 protein is CASSLAGTLETQYF. Written as DNA, the CDR3 is TGTGCCAGCAGCTTAGCGGGCACCTTGGAGACCCAGTACTTC. The V and J genes are TRBV7-9 and TRBJ2-5; D is unclear. The CDR3 is made up of 14 amino acids. Trimming shortened V by 0 bases and J by 5 bases, and 10 bases separated the two germline ends. Germline V gene lookup returns CDR1 SEHNR and CDR2 FQNEAQ (reference sequence). The variable domain in full, completed from reference TRBV7-9 and TRBJ2-5, reads DTGVSQNPRHKITKRGQNVTFRCDPISEHNRLYWYRQTLGQGPEFLTYFQNEAQLEKSRLLSDRFSAERPKGSFSTLEIQRTEQGDSAMYLCASSLAGTLETQYFGPGTRLLVL.

This rearrangement joins TRBV4-2 to TRBJ2-7; 7 bases are a match to TRBD1. Germline V lookup: CDR1 LGHNA, CDR2 YNFKEQ. CDR3 size: 14 residues. With 4 bases clipped from V and 2 bases from J, the junction kept 5 bases outside the gene matches. The CDR3 coding sequence is TGTGCCAGCAGCCCTCGGGACAGTACCTACGAGCAGTACTTC. Translated, it gives CASSPRDSTYEQYF.

This clone was observed once. The genes are TRBV11-2 and TRBJ1-2, with TRBD1 as a possible D gene (6 bases). Deletions cut 1 base from V and 6 bases from J, with 15 bases between. The CDR3 loop spans 15 amino acids. Germline-derived CDR1 and CDR2 are SGHAT and FQNNGV. The DNA of the CDR3 is TGTGCCAGCAGCTTAGTCCAGGGGTTGGGAAATGGCTACACCTTC. Its translation is CASSLVQGLGNGYTF.

In its sample, this clone was seen once. This rearrangement joins TRBV6-1 to TRBJ1-1, with D unresolved. CDR1 and CDR2 (germline): MNHNS, SASEGT. The CDR3 runs 14 residues. Trimming left V 1 base short and J 3 bases short, with 9 bases between. For the CDR3, the DNA is TGTGCCAGCAGTGAAGACGGGGAGTACACTGAAGCTTTCTTT. Its protein is CASSEDGEYTEAFF.

The V call is TRBV7-2, the J call TRBJ2-7; 7 bases align to TRBD1. In germline, CDR1 is SGHTA, CDR2 FQGNSA. This CDR3 is built from 13 residues. V shed 5 bases, J shed 4 bases, and the junction held 5 bases outside the gene matches. The CDR3 coding sequence is TGTGCCAGCAGCACAGGGGTGGGTTACGAGCAGTACTTC. Its translation: CASSTGVGYEQYF.

The V gene is TRBV5-4, the J gene TRBJ2-7; 14 bases match TRBD2. The CDR3 has 14 amino acids. CDR1 SGHNT and CDR2 YYREEE come from the germline V gene (reference sequence). V shed 3 bases, J shed 7 bases, and the junction held 3 bases outside the gene matches. CDR3 coding DNA: TGTGCCAGCAGCTCCGGGACTAGCGGGAGTGAGCAGTACTTC. Encoded protein: CASSSGTSGSEQYF.

The chain recombines TRBV10-2 with TRBJ2-1; 11 bases are shared with TRBD2. The CDR3 has 17 amino acids. Germline lookup yields CDR1 WSHSY and CDR2 SAAADI. V was pared by 7 bases and J by 4 bases, with 12 bases of the junction left unmatched. The CDR3 sequence is CASNAPISGRGYNEQFF. CDR3 DNA: TGCGCCAGCAACGCCCCGATTAGCGGGAGGGGTTACAATGAGCAGTTCTTC.

This clone has only a few counts. The rearrangement uses TRBV18 and TRBJ2-7; TRBD1 aligns across 7 bases. The CDR3 extends over 15 amino acids. Germline V gene data show CDR1 as KGHSH and CDR2 as LQKENI. Trimming at V came to 1 base and at J to 4 bases, leaving 7 bases not matched to a gene. The CDR3 region is CASSPLGTEQYEQYF. In nucleotides, the CDR3 is TGTGCCAGCTCACCACTCGGGACAGAGCAATACGAGCAGTACTTC.

The J gene is TRBJ2-7, the V gene TRBV19, with 7 bases aligning to TRBD2. V was clipped by 2 bases and J by 0 bases; unmatched bases: 4. Per germline, CDR1 LNHDA and CDR2 SQIVND (reference sequence). The CDR3 length is 15 residues. Here the CDR3 reads CASSIFERDSYEQYF. CDR3 DNA: TGTGCCAGTAGTATATTTGAGCGGGACTCCTACGAGCAGTACTTC.

The V gene is TRBV4-3, the J gene TRBJ2-7; 8 bases are a match to TRBD1. This CDR3 has 15 amino acids. The junction had 10 bases not matched to a gene; V was cut back by 8 bases and J by 1 base. Germline assignment: CDR1 LGHNA and CDR2 YSLEER. The CDR3 coding sequence is TGCGCCAGCGGAAAATACCGGGACAGGTCCTACGAGCAGTACTTC. Amino acids: CASGKYRDRSYEQYF.

This clone has only a few counts. This chain links TRBV5-1 with TRBJ1-2; 7 nucleotides line up with TRBD1. V lost 4 bases and J lost 8; bases outside the gene matches: 11. The germline V gene encodes CDR1 SGHRS and CDR2 YFSETQ. CDR3 length equals 14 residues. The CDR3 sequence is CASSLYQTGEGYTF. The CDR3 DNA reads TGCGCCAGCAGCCTATATCAAACAGGGGAGGGCTACACCTTC. The whole variable domain, filled in from reference TRBV5-1 and TRBJ1-2, reads KAGVTQTPRYLIKTRGQQVTLSCSPISGHRSVSWYQQTPGQGLQFLFEYFSETQRNKGNFPGRFSGRQFSNSRSEMNVSTLELGDSALYLCASSLYQTGEGYTFGSGTRLTVV.

The chain is built from TRBV30 and TRBJ1-4; 8 bases are a match to TRBD1. Unmatched junction bases numbered 5, after V lost 2 bases and J lost 6 bases. The germline gives CDR1 GTSNPN, CDR2 SVGIG (reference sequence). The length of the CDR3 is 14 residues. The CDR3: CAWSPGGSDEKLFF. The CDR3 DNA is TGTGCCTGGAGTCCAGGGGGCAGCGATGAAAAACTGTTTTTT.